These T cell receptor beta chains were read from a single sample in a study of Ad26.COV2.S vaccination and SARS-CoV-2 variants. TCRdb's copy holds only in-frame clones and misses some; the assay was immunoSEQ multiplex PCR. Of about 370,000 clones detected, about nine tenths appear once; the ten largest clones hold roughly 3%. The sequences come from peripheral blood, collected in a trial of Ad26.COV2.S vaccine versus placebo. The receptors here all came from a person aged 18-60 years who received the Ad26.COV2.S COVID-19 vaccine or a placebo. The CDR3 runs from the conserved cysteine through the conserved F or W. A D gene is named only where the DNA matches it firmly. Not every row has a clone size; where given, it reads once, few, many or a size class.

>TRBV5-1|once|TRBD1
CASSLGTGQGETQYF
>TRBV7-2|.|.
CASSASGPEAGELFF
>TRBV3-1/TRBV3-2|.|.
CASSQPTGGSSGNTIYF
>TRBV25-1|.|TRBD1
CASSATGEVTGELFF
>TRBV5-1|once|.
CASSIFSRENTEAFF
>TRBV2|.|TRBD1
CASSANRGYTEAFF
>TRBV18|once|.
CASSPASSYNSPLHF
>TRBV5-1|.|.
CASSTGPTEEKLFF
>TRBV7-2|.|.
CASSLVRQGTGELFF
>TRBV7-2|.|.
CASSLVGGVDGYTF
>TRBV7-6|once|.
CASSLGPGQSQETQYF
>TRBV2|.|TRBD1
CASSERDRGHYGYTF
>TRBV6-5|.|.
CASSYYGVNYGYTF
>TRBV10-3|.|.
CAISSRGAEAFF
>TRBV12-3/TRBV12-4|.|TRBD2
CASNPGGQETQYF
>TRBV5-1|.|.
CASSLVGGTVGETQYF
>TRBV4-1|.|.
CASSQLPTWELFF
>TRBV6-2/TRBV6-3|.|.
CASSYDGTLHQAGSTNYGYTF
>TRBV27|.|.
CASVRFSGGRTNSPLHF
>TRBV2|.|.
CASSEALAGPSSSYNEQFF
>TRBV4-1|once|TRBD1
CASSQGDNSPLHF
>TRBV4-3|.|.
CASSQESPVSGYTF
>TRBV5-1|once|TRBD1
CASSPRTGGGEQYF
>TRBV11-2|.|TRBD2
CASSLVRASGGYEQYF
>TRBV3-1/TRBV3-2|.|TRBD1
CASSPPRDRGNYGYTF